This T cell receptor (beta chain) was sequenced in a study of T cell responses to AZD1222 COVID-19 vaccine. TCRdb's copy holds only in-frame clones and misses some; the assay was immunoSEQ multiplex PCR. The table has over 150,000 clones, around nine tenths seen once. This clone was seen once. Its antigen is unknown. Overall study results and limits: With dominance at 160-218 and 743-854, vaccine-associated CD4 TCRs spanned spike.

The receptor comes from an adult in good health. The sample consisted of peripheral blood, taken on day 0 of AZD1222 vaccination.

CDR3 coding DNA: TGCGCCAGCAGCGCAAAGGGGTACCAAGAGACCCAGTACTTC. Protein sequence: CASSAKGYQETQYF. V usage is TRBV5-1 and J usage is TRBJ2-5, with D perhaps TRBD1 (5 bases). Germline CDR1 reads SGHRS; CDR2 reads YFSETQ. V shed 4 bases and J shed 0 bases, with 10 bases lying between them. The CDR3 runs 14 residues.